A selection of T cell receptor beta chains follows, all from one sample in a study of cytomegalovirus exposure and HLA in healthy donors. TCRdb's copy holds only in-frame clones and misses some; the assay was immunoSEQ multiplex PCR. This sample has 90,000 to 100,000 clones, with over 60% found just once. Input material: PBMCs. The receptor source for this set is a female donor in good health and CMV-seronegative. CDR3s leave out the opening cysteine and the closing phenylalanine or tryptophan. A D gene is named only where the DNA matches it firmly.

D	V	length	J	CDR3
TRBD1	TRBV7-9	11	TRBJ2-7	ASSLRQGEKQY
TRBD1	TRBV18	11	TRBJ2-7	ASSPLRGSEQY
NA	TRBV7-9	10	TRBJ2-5	ASSWLDGPQY
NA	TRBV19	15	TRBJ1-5	ATHPLWEGDSNQPQH
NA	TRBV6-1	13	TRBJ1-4	ASSELYQGNEKLF
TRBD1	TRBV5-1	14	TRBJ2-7	ASSFSTLDRGNEQY
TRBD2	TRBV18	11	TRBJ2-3	ASLRPGGDTQY
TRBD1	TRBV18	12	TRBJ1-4	ASSQQGAWEKLF
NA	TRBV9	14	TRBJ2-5	ASSSSVFGVRETQY
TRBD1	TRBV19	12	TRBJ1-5	ASHPGQTNQPQH
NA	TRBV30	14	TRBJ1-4	AWSSAQGATNEKLF
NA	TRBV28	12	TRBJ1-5	ASSEGGGNQPQH
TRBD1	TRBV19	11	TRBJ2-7	ASSGTGRNEQY
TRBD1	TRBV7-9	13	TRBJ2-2	ASSRGTGNTGELF
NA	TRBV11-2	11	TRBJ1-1	ASGYTRNTEAF
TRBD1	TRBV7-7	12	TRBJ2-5	ASSLDRVQETQY
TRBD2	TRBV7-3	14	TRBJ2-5	ASSSGAGVGQETQY
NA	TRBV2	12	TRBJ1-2	ASSEGAGASGYT